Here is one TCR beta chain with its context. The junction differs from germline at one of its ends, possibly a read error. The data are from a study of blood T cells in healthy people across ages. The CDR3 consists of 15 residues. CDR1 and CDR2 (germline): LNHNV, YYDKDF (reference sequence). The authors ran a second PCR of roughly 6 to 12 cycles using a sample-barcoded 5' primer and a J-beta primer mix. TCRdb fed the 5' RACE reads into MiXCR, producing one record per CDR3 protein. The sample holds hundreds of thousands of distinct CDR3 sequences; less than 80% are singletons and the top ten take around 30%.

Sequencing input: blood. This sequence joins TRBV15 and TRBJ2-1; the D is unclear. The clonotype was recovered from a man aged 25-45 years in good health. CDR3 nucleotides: TGTGCCACCAGCAGACCCCCGGGCATCTACAATGGGCAGTTCTTC. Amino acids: CATSRPPGIYNGQFF. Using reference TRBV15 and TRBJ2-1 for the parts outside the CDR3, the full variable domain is DAMVIQNPRYQVTQFGKPVTLSCSQTLNHNVMYWYQQKSSQAPKLLFHYYDKDFNNEADTPDNFQSRRPNTSFCFLDIRSPGLGDTAMYLCATSRPPGIYNGQFFGPGTRLTVL.